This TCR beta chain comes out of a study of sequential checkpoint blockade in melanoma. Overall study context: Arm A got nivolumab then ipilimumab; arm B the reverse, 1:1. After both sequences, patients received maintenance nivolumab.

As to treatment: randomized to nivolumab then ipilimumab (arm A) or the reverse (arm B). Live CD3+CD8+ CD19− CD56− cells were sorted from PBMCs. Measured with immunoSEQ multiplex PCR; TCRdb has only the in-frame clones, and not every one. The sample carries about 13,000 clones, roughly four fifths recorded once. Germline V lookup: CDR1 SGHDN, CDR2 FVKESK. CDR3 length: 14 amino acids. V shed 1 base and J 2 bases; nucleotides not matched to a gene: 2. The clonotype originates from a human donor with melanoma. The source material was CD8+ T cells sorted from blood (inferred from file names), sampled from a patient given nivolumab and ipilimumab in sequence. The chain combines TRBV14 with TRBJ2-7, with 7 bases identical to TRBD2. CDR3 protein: CASSQAGGPYEQYF. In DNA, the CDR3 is TGTGCCAGCAGCCAAGCGGGAGGTCCCTACGAGCAGTACTTC.